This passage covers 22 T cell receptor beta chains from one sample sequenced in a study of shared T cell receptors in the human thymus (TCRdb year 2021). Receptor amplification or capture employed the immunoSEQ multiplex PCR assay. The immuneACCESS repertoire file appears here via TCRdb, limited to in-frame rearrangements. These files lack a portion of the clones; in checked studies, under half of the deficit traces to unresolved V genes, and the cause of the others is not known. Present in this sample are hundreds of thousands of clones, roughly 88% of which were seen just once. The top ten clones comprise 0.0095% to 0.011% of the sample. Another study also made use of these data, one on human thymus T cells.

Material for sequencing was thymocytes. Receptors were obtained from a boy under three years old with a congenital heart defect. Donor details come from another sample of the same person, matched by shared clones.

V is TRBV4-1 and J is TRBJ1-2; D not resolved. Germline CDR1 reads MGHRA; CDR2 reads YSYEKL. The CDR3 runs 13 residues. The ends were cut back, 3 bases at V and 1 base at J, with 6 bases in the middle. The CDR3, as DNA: TGCGCCAGCAGCCACAGGCTTAACTATGGCTACACCTTC. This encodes CASSHRLNYGYTF.

CDR3 in amino acids: CASTPAGGPYTDTQYF. CDR3 DNA sequence: TGTGCCAGCACTCCAGCGGGAGGGCCGTACACAGATACGCAGTATTTT. J is TRBJ2-3 and V is TRBV27; TRBD2 matches at 10 bases. The ends lost 7 bases at V and 2 bases at J; junction bases unmatched: 9. Germline-derived CDR1 and CDR2 are MNHEY and SMNVEV (reference sequence). The CDR3 is 16 residues long.

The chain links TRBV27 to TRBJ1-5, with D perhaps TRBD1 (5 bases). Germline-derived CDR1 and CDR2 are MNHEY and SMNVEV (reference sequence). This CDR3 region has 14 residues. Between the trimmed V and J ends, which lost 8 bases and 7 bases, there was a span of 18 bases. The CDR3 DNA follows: TGTGCCAGCGCGCCCCAGGGTAACGTACAGCCCCAGCATTTT. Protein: CASAPQGNVQPQHF.

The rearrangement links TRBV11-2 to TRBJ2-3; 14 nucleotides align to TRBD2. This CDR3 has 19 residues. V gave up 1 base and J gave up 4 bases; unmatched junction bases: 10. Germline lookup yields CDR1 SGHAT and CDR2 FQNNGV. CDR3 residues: CASSLGLAGGWSRPDTQYF. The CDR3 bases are TGTGCCAGCAGCTTAGGACTAGCGGGAGGGTGGTCCCGACCAGATACGCAGTATTTT.

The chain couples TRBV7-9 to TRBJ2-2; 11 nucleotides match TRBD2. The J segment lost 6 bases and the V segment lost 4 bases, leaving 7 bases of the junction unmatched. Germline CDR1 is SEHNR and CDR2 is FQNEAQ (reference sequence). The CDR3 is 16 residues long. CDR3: CASSSALGLAAGELFF. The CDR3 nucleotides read TGTGCCAGCAGCTCCGCCCTGGGACTAGCGGCCGGGGAGCTGTTTTTT.

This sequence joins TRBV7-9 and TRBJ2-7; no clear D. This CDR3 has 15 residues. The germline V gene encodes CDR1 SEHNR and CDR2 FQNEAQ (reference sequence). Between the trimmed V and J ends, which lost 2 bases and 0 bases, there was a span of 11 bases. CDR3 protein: CASSLSVTSSYEQYF. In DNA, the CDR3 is TGTGCCAGCAGCTTATCTGTAACGAGCTCCTACGAGCAGTACTTC.

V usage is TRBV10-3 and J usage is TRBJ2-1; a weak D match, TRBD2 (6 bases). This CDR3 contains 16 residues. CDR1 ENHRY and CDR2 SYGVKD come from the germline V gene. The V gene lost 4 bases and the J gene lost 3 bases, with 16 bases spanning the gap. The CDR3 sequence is CAISVGSSRFYNEQFF. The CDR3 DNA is TGTGCCATCAGTGTCGGGAGCTCCCGGTTCTACAATGAGCAGTTCTTC.

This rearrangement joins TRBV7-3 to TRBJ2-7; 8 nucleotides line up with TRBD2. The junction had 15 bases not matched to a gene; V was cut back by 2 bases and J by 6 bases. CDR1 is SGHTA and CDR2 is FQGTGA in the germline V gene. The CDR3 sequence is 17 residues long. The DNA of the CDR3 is TGTGCCAGCAGCTTACAACCGCGAGGGACTAGGAAAGGCGAGCAGTACTTC. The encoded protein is CASSLQPRGTRKGEQYF.

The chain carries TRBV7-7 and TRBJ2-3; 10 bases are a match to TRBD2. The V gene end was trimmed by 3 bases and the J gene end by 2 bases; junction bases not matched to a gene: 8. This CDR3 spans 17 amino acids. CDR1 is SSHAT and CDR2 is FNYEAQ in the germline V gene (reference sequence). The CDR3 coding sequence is TGTGCCAGCAGCTTTCGGGCTAGCGGGAGATCCACAGATACGCAGTATTTT. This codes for CASSFRASGRSTDTQYF. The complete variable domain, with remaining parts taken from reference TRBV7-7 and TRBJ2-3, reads GAGVSQSPRYKVTKRGQDVTLRCDPISSHATLYWYQQALGQGPEFLTYFNYEAQPDKSGLPSDRFSAERPEGSISTLTIQRTEQRDSAMYRCASSFRASGRSTDTQYFGPGTRLTVL.

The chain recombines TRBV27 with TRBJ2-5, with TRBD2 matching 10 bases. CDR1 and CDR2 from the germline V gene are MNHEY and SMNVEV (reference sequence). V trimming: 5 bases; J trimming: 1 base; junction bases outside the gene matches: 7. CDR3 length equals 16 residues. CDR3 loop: CASSPALAGGQETQYF. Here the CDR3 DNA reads TGTGCCAGCAGTCCCGCCTTAGCGGGAGGCCAAGAGACCCAGTACTTC.

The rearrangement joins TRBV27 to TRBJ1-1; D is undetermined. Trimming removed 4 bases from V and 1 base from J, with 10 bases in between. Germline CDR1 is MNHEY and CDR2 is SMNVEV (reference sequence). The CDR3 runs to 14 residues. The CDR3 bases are TGTGCCAGCAGTTCGGGAATTAGGAACACTGAAGCTTTCTTT. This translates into CASSSGIRNTEAFF.

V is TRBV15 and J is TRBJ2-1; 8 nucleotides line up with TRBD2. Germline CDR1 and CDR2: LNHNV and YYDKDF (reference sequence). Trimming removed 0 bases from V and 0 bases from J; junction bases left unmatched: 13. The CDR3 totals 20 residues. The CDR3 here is CATSRDRGGPERPSYNEQFF. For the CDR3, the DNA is TGTGCCACCAGCAGAGATCGGGGGGGGCCCGAGCGGCCCTCCTACAATGAGCAGTTCTTC.

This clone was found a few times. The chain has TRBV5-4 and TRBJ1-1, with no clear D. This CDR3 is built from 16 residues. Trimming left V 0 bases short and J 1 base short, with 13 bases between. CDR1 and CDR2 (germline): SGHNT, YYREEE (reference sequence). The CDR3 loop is CASSLGQENRNTEAFF. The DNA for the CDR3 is TGTGCCAGCAGCTTGGGTCAGGAAAATCGGAACACTGAAGCTTTCTTT.

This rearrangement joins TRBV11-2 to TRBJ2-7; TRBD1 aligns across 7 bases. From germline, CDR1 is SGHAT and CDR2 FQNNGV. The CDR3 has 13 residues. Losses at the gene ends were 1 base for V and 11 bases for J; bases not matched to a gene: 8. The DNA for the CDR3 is TGTGCCAGCAGCTTAGGGCAGGGGGTAAGGGAGTACTTC. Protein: CASSLGQGVREYF. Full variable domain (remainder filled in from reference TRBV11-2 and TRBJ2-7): EAGVAQSPRYKIIEKRQSVAFWCNPISGHATLYWYQQILGQGPKLLIQFQNNGVVDDSQLPKDRFSAERLKGVDSTLKIQPAKLEDSAVYLCASSLGQGVREYFGPGTRLTVT.

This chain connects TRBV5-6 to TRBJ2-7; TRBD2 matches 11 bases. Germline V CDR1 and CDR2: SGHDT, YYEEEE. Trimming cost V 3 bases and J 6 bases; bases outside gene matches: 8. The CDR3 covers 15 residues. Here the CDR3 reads CASSSRTSGPLEQYF. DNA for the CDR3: TGTGCCAGCAGCTCTCGGACTAGCGGGCCCCTCGAGCAGTACTTC.

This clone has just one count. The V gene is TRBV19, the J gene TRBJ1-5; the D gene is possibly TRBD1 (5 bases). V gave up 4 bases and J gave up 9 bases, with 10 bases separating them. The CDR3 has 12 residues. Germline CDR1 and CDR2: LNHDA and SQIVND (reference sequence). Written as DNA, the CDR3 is TGTGCCAGTAGTAACACAGGTTCGCCCCAGCATTTT. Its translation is CASSNTGSPQHF.

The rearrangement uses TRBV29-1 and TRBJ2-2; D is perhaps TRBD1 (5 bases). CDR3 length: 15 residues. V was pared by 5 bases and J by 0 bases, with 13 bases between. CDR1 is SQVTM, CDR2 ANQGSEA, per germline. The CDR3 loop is CSVCLGPTNTGELFF. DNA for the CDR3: TGCAGCGTTTGTTTGGGGCCAACGAACACCGGGGAGCTGTTTTTT.

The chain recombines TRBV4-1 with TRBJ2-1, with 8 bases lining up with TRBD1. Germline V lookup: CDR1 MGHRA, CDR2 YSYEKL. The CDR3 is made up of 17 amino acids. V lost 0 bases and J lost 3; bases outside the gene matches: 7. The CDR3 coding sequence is TGCGCCAGCAGCCAAGAGGAGGGGACAGGAGTCTACAATGAGCAGTTCTTC. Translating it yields CASSQEEGTGVYNEQFF.

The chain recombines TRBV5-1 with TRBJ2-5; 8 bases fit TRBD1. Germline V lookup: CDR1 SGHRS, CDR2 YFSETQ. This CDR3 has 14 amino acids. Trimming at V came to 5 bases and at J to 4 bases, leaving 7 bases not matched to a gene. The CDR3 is CASSPAGQVETQYF. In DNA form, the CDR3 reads TGCGCCAGCAGTCCCGCGGGACAGGTAGAGACCCAGTACTTC.

CDR3 nucleotide sequence: TGTGCCAGCAGCTCCCCTCGCAGGGGGGCACATGGTACGCAGTATTTT. Amino acids: CASSSPRRGAHGTQYF. The rearrangement uses TRBV7-2 and TRBJ2-3; possible D gene TRBD1, 7 bases. Per the germline V gene, CDR1 is SGHTA and CDR2 is FQGNSA. The CDR3 runs 16 residues. V lost 4 bases, J lost 8 bases, and 22 bases lay in between. Filled out from reference TRBV7-2 and TRBJ2-3, the complete variable domain reads GAGVSQSPSNKVTEKGKDVELRCDPISGHTALYWYRQSLGQGLEFLIYFQGNSAPDKSGLPSDRFSAERTGGSVSTLTIQRTQQEDSAVYLCASSSPRRGAHGTQYFGPGTRLTVL.

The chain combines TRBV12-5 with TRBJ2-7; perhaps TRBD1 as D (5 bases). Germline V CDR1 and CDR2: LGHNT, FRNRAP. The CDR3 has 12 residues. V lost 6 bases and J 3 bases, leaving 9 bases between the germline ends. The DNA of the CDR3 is TGTGCTAGTGGATCCCAGGGCTACGAGCAGTACTTC. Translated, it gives CASGSQGYEQYF.

CDR3 in DNA: TGTGCCAGCAGCTTTGGACTTACCTACGAGCAGTACTTC. Translated, it gives CASSFGLTYEQYF. The rearrangement links TRBV7-9 to TRBJ2-7, with D possibly matching TRBD2 (5 bases). CDR1 SEHNR and CDR2 FQNEAQ come from the germline V gene (reference sequence). V dropped 3 bases and J dropped 2 bases, with 8 bases sitting between them. The CDR3 contains 13 residues.